Sequencing of this TCR beta chain was carried out in a study of T cell responses to AZD1222 COVID-19 vaccine. Study-level background: Some second doses came at about 4 weeks and others at about 12 weeks; these were pooled.

As to this clone: Antigen: not known.

TCRdb's copy holds only in-frame clones and misses some; the assay was immunoSEQ multiplex PCR. The profile shows 130,000 to 150,000 clones, about 91% of them singletons. General observations from the study: Nearly half of unique spike-specific TCRs reportedly avoided B.1.351 and B.1.1.7 mutated regions. Most donors were white British, females outnumbered males, and clonal diversity was possibly underestimated.

Germline CDR1 KGHDR, CDR2 SFDVKD. The CDR3 is made up of 21 amino acids. Trimming took 4 bases from V and 1 from J, leaving 30 bases between them. The specimen comprised peripheral blood, sampled on day 0 of AZD1222 vaccination. This TCR came from an adult in good health. This chain connects TRBV24-1 to TRBJ1-1; D may be TRBD1 (5 bases). The CDR3 DNA is TGTGCCACCAGTGACGAGGCTGGTCGGGCGGGGGAGGAGGGGAAGAACACTGAAGCTTTCTTT. It translates to CATSDEAGRAGEEGKNTEAFF.